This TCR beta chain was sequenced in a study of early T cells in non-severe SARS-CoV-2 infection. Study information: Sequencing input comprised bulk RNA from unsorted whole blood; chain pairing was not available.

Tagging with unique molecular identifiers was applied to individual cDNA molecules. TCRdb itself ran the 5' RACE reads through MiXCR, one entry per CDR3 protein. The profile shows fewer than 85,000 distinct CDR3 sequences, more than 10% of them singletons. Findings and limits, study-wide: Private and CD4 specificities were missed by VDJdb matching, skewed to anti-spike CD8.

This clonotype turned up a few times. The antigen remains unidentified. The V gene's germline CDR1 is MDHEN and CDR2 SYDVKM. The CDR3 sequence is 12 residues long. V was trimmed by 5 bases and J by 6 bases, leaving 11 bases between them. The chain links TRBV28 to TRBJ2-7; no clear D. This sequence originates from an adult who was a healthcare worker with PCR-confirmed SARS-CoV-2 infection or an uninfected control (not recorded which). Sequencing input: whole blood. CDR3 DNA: TGTGCCAGCAGTCCCCGGATCAGCGAGCAGTACTTC. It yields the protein CASSPRISEQYF. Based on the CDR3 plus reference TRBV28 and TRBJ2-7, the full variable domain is DVKVTQSSRYLVKRTGEKVFLECVQDMDHENMFWYRQDPGLGLRLIYFSYDVKMKEKGDIPEGYSVSREKKERFSLILESASTNQTSMYLCASSPRISEQYFGPGTRLTVT.